This T cell receptor beta chain came from a study of cytomegalovirus exposure and HLA in healthy donors. In the study overall: Around 86 million unique TCRs, all from HLA-typed donors, were included in an early release of the data. Study-wide results and caveats: The HLA-A and HLA-B alleles of most subjects were reportedly predicted accurately from TCR beta sequences. Researchers counted 180 or so TCR beta chains as cytomegalovirus-associated.

A word on this clone: Its antigen is unidentified.

The PCR ran on 60 Vbeta and 13 Jbeta primers. Source study methods: Unique TCR beta chains totaled 65 million to 95 million in a later count, with roughly 11 million of them shared. The table came from immunoSEQ multiplex PCR; TCRdb's copy has only in-frame clones and leaves some out. V and J calls and clone size follow that table, whereas D and trimming were derived from the DNA. Its table records 40,000 to 65,000 clones. J was trimmed by 10 bases and V by 5 bases; bases with no gene match: 8. The CDR3 length is 15 residues. In germline, CDR1 is KGHSH, CDR2 LQKENI. The origin of this receptor is a middle-aged man in good health and CMV-seropositive. The chain recombines TRBV18 with TRBJ2-3; 14 bases match TRBD2. The material sequenced was PBMCs. The CDR3 reads CASSSGTSGGLAQYF. CDR3 DNA sequence: TGTGCCAGCTCATCCGGGACTAGCGGGGGTCTGGCGCAGTATTTT.